This TCR beta chain was profiled in a study of cytomegalovirus exposure and HLA in healthy donors (dated by TCRdb to about 2017). Concerning the study at large: In an earlier analysis of fewer than 750 of the donors, about 270 Gb of sequence data and 117 million unique TCR beta sequences from 180 million or so T cells were reported. Class I and class II HLA loci were covered by the typing at four-digit resolution. Every repertoire in the discovery cohort had been generated on one and the same sequencing platform. An earlier analysis of approximately 500 of the donors applied high-throughput TCR beta sequencing to assess whether each TCR beta V gene segment acted as functional or pseudogenic. A separate validation cohort of 90 to 150 different subjects was used in addition to the roughly 640-subject first cohort. In a later genetic analysis, genome-wide SNP genotypes for about 55% of the roughly 670 donors were used, and that subset was treated as a discovery cohort. Rather than using new phenotypic data, the later analysis identified candidate immune exposures from TCR beta sequences and from how often those sequences occurred across donors. Donor age, sex, ethnicity and CMV serostatus were compiled alongside the repertoire data. A later analysis re-analyzed previously published TCR beta repertoires from roughly 600 donors and added high-resolution HLA genotyping to study TCR occurrence patterns. Across some 400 genotyped donors of the cohort, an average of 235,054 unique TCR beta nucleotide sequences per donor were sequenced, and roughly 18% of those sequences were non-productive. Typing coverage varied by locus: roughly 629-630 donors for A, B, C, DRB1 and DQB1; approximately 560 for DQA1; more than 600 for DPA1; around 450 for DPB1. The aim of the study was to test whether cataloging public T cell receptors could identify signatures of past pathogen exposure. An early release covering 500 to 750 HLA-typed donors comprised about 310 gigabases of sequencing data and 85 million or so unique TCR sequences. Of the 300 to 500 genotyped donors, over 80% were placed in the genetic ancestry cluster associated with self-reported Caucasian donors. High-throughput TCR immunosequencing, statistical association of individual TCRs with disease status, and machine learning were combined to predict cytomegalovirus infection status. The study used immunosequencing to profile the T cell repertoires of approximately 640 subjects and linked those repertoires to cytomegalovirus serostatus. About five DR-DQ haplotypes were treated as single units for association and clustering because of strong linkage in the cohort. Results and caveats for the whole study, not just this receptor: The earlier analysis of approximately 590 of the donors excluded some 16 rarely observed V segments, including chromosome 9 orphons, because counts were too low. A further reported finding was that TCR beta sequences accurately predicted the HLA-A and HLA-B alleles for most subjects in the first cohort. According to a later genetic analysis, donors in an Asian-associated ancestry cluster had fewer N-insertions in productive TCRs than the approximately 630-donor mean. CMV serostatus was the only immune exposure information available for the cohort. A later genetic analysis associated a missense DCLRE1C variant with V-gene and J-gene trimming of TCR beta chains, and an independent cohort replicated the association. A later analysis found that most CMV-associated TCR beta chains appeared HLA-restricted, with HLA associations seemingly driven largely by CMV exposure. A group of highly shared sequence variants was considered likely to be a technical artifact of the sequencing pipeline. HLA typing was unavailable for some donors at each locus, so association tests used only the typed subset. The 87-base-pair reads could not distinguish some IMGT-functional V segments, including TRBV6-2 and TRBV6-3, so those segments were excluded. Across donors, most TCR sequences were observed very rarely, whereas some public TCRs were present in many individuals. It was suggested by the authors that the approach could potentially be generalized to other disease states and immunological phenotypes. When HLA alleles, especially DR and DQ, strongly co-occurred, TCR associations were difficult to assign to individual alleles. In the study, 164 TCR beta chains were listed as associated with cytomegalovirus. At a false discovery rate of 0.05, a later analysis linked 16,951 TCR beta sequences to specific HLA alleles. Roughly uniform sequencing depth across donors was assumed in presence/absence analyses, although this assumption may not hold. A few of the identified cytomegalovirus-associated TCR beta chains were confirmed in vitro to be specific for cytomegalovirus antigens. A later analysis reported that several top co-occurrence clusters appeared linked to parvovirus B19, influenza, CMV and Epstein-Barr virus. Correlated functional status among segregating V segments might reflect linkage disequilibrium, but an unknown experimental factor could not be ruled out. Broadly in line with IMGT annotations, most TCR beta V segments showed up in productive rearrangements about 90% or about 30% of the time in an earlier analysis of 587 of the donors. A later analysis found that TCR association rates varied across HLA loci, with DRB1 alleles showing the most associated TCRs and HLA-C alleles the fewest. Cytomegalovirus status was reported to be diagnosed by the classifier with high specificity and sensitivity in both the original and validation cohorts. The cohort was sequenced for TCR beta chains only, and without alpha or paired-chain data the features that could be detected were limited. A later analysis found that HLA-associated TCR beta chains were more clonally expanded and had lower generation probabilities than equally common non-associated chains.

CDR1 and CDR2 were assigned from the germline V gene as MGHDK and SYGVNS. Trimming takes 4 bases off V and 2 bases off J; junction bases not matched to a gene: 6. Including the terminal cysteine and phenylalanine, the CDR3 comprises 16 residues. Kept here is only the CDR3 DNA, which spans 48 bases and is read in frame from base 1. The cohort consisted of some 730 healthy bone marrow donors. At the time of sampling, every cohort member was nominally healthy, though immune exposures that went unrecorded were likely present. The donor tested CMV seronegative, placing the donor among the approximately 400 seronegative members of the cohort. A peripheral blood sample was collected from each donor, and TCR beta sequencing was performed on peripheral blood mononuclear cells. Genomic DNA extraction from the blood cell samples was performed with the Qiagen DNeasy Blood Extraction Kit. Receptor amplification or capture employed the immunoSEQ multiplex PCR assay. A mixture of 60 forward primers for TCR Vbeta segments and 13 reverse primers for TCR Jbeta segments was used in the multiplex PCR. The CDR3 region of rearranged TCR beta genes was amplified from genomic DNA by a multiplex PCR assay. The amplified TCR beta libraries were sequenced on the Illumina HiSeq System as 87-base-pair reads. The authors' analysis ran thus. A later analysis counted some 80 million unique TCR beta chains across the 640 or so repertoires, and around 9.9 million of these chains were shared by at least two donors. To remove PCR and sequencing errors, raw reads were error-corrected and collapsed into unique sequences using a nearest-neighbor algorithm that merged closely related sequences. To assign V, D and J gene segments, CDR3 sequences were aligned to IMGT reference sequences. Each retained sequence needed at least a six-nucleotide match to both a V gene segment and a J gene segment. A rearrangement was called productive if the CDR3 had no stop codons and remained in frame with V and J, and every other rearrangement was called non-productive. Following IMGT convention, CDR3 was defined as the stretch from the second conserved V-encoded cysteine to the conserved J-encoded phenylalanine. In an earlier analysis of around 570 of the donors, sequences lacking an unambiguous match to a single V gene segment were excluded. An earlier analysis of roughly 590 of the donors called V segments functional above 56.7% productive rearrangements and segregating when the between-donor standard deviation exceeded 5%. To diagnose cytomegalovirus status from the catalog of TCR beta chain sequences, a statistical classification framework was built. V and J gene assignment, in a later analysis, came from comparing TCR nucleotide sequences with IMGT/GENE-DB human TR gene sequences. A later analysis assigned CDR3 sequences and most-parsimonious VDJ recombination scenarios with the TCRdist pipeline. A later analysis defined each TCR beta chain by its CDR3 amino acid sequence plus V-gene family, and excluded reads lacking a unique V-gene family. As a way to deal with suspected cross-contamination and a sequencing artifact, a later analysis dropped hundreds of nucleotide sequences that were highly shared and had low generation probability. In a later analysis, a clonal expansion index for each public chain was calculated from normalized within-repertoire ranks of inferred template counts. In a later analysis, generation probabilities were computed using a VDJ recombination model fitted to out-of-frame rearrangements, and the results were checked against IGoR. In a later analysis, TCR-TCR, TCR-HLA and TCR-CMV co-occurrence was scored with hypergeometric tests, and a repertoire-size bias correction was applied to TCR pairs. A later analysis estimated false discovery rates by permuting HLA or CMV assignments 20 times. In a later analysis, co-occurring TCRs were grouped using DBSCAN, and TCRdist sequence similarity was added for clustering within HLA-allele-positive subsets. Co-occurrence clustering excluded repertoires with fewer than 30,000 or more than 120,000 public chains, plus five with anomalous nucleotide sharing. As stored in TCRdb, this immuneACCESS dataset retains in-frame rearrangements with V and J assigned. A fraction of the clones does not appear; measured against another copy, unresolved V genes explain less than half of the discrepancy, and the remainder lacks a known reason. That table supplies the V and J calls and clone size; D and trimming were determined from the DNA. This sample holds 35,000 to 50,000 clones; over 60% were observed only once. Jointly, the top ten make up around 4% of the sample.

Notes on this clone: This receptor's antigen is unknown. The sample holds no much larger clone one base away, and base qualities are not on file.

Input material: PBMCs. Recombination linked TRBV25-1 to TRBJ2-2; 8 junctional bases match TRBD1. The TCR sequence derives from a man aged 40-50 years in good health and CMV-seronegative. At the DNA level, the sequence is TGTGCCAGCAGTGCGCGACAGGGGAGTAACACCGGGGAGCTGTTTTTT. This encodes CASSARQGSNTGELFF. With all but the CDR3 taken from the reference TRBV25-1 and TRBJ2-2 genes, the full variable domain is: EADIYQTPRYLVIGTGKKITLECSQTMGHDKMYWYQQDPGMELHLIHYSYGVNSTEKGDLSSESTVSRIRTEHFPLTLESARPSHTSQYLCASSARQGSNTGELFFGEGSRLTVL.